Each of the 28 T cell receptor beta chains below was sequenced from the same sample in a study of blood T cell repertoires in COVID-19. TCRdb keeps only in-frame clones here, not all; method: immunoSEQ multiplex PCR. The sample shows tens of thousands of clones, around 80% of them seen only once. The sequenced sample consisted of peripheral blood. These receptors all come from a woman aged 80 or over with acute or convalescent COVID-19.

This rearrangement joins TRBV7-6 to TRBJ1-4; TRBD1 matches at 10 bases. This CDR3 comprises 15 residues. Germline V gene data show CDR1 as SGHVS and CDR2 as FNYEAQ. The ends lost 5 bases at V and 7 bases at J; junction bases unmatched: 7. This chain's CDR3 is CASSPGTGDSEKLFF. CDR3 bases: TGTGCCAGCAGCCCTGGGACAGGGGATAGTGAAAAACTGTTTTTT.

V is TRBV6-6 and J is TRBJ2-2; D is unclear. The V end was cut by 7 bases, the J end by 5 bases, with 8 bases between. The CDR3 totals 12 residues. In germline, CDR1 is MNHNY, CDR2 SVGAGI (reference sequence). DNA for the CDR3: TGTGCCAGCACCCAGTTGACCGGGGAGCTGTTTTTT. Protein product: CASTQLTGELFF.

This clone was seen once. The chain employs TRBV12-3 or TRBV12-4 and TRBJ2-5; D is unresolved. The CDR3 consists of 12 residues. Deletions cut 7 bases from V and 5 bases from J, with 11 bases between. CDR3 sequence: CASTSSVETQYF. Here the CDR3 DNA reads TGTGCCAGCACTTCGTCCGTGGAGACCCAGTACTTC.

The genes are TRBV2 and TRBJ1-5; the D gene is possibly TRBD1 (5 bases). This CDR3 has 14 residues. The germline V gene has CDR1 SNHLY and CDR2 FYNNEI. V was pared by 5 bases and J by 5 bases, with 13 bases between. Written as DNA, the CDR3 is TGTGCCAGCAGTCCCCAAGGGGTGGATCAGCCCCAGCATTTT. Translated: CASSPQGVDQPQHF.

V usage is TRBV5-6 and J usage is TRBJ2-5; TRBD1 might be the D (6 bases). Trimming shortened V by 4 bases and J by 5 bases, and 15 bases separated the two germline ends. The germline V gene has CDR1 SGHDT and CDR2 YYEEEE. This CDR3 is built from 14 residues. Here the CDR3 DNA reads TGTGCCAGCAGCCTGACAGGCACCAGGGAGACCCAGTACTTC. It is translated as CASSLTGTRETQYF.

The chain employs TRBV3-1 (or the pseudogene TRBV3-2) and TRBJ2-2; D remains unclear. Trimming stripped 6 bases from V and 6 bases from J, with 8 bases between. This CDR3 is 12 amino acids long. Germline assignment: CDR1 LGHDT and CDR2 YNNKEL (reference sequence). The CDR3 reads CASSWSSGELFF. CDR3 DNA sequence: TGTGCCAGCAGTTGGAGTTCCGGGGAGCTGTTTTTT.

This chain uses TRBV13 with TRBJ1-1; the D is unclear. The CDR3 is made up of 12 amino acids. The V and J ends lost 5 bases and 1 base respectively, with 5 bases between them. The germline V gene encodes CDR1 PRHDT and CDR2 FYEKMQ (reference sequence). This chain's CDR3 is CASSRENTEAFF. In nucleotides, the CDR3 is TGTGCCAGCAGCCGGGAGAACACTGAAGCTTTCTTT.

The chain links TRBV5-4 to TRBJ2-7; 9 bases fit TRBD1. The CDR3 spans 15 residues. Per the germline V gene, CDR1 is SGHNT and CDR2 is YYREEE (reference sequence). Unmatched junction bases numbered 13, after V lost 7 bases and J lost 5 bases. CDR3 coding DNA: TGTGCCAGCGGTCCCCAGGGGACAGGGATAGACGAGCAGTACTTC. Encoded protein: CASGPQGTGIDEQYF.

The chain combines TRBV28 with TRBJ2-5; TRBD2 matches at 11 bases. CDR1 MDHEN and CDR2 SYDVKM come from the germline V gene. V trimming: 5 bases; J trimming: 4 bases; junction bases outside the gene matches: 6. The CDR3 runs 15 residues. CDR3: CASSPLGLAGETQYF. The CDR3 nucleotides read TGTGCCAGCAGTCCTCTCGGACTAGCGGGAGAGACCCAGTACTTC.

This chain joins TRBV2 and TRBJ1-5; a weak D match, TRBD1 (6 bases). V was clipped by 0 bases and J by 3 bases, with 15 bases between them. In germline, CDR1 is SNHLY, CDR2 FYNNEI. This CDR3 region has 17 residues. CDR3 in DNA: TGTGCCAGCAGTGAAGCGGGGACACCGCGGAACAATCAGCCCCAGCATTTT. Its protein product is CASSEAGTPRNNQPQHF.

The chain employs TRBV2 and TRBJ2-7; perhaps TRBD1 as D (6 bases). The V gene's germline CDR1 is SNHLY and CDR2 FYNNEI. V dropped 4 bases and J dropped 7 bases, with 17 bases sitting between them. The CDR3 extends over 14 amino acids. The DNA of the CDR3 is TGTGCCAGCAGTGCCGGGACACAGAGGGGGGAGCAGTACTTC. It yields the protein CASSAGTQRGEQYF.

The chain is built from TRBV7-3 and TRBJ1-1; 9 nucleotides align to TRBD1. V dropped 4 bases and J dropped 10; count of bases not matched to a gene: 7. In germline, CDR1 is SGHTA, CDR2 FQGTGA. The CDR3 spans 13 residues. CDR3 protein: CASSSTPGQGAFF. CDR3 in DNA: TGTGCCAGCAGCTCAACTCCGGGACAGGGAGCTTTCTTT.

The CDR3 here is CASLATFAGNTIYF. The CDR3 bases are TGTGCCAGCCTCGCGACATTTGCTGGAAACACCATATATTTT. The chain combines TRBV6-5 with TRBJ1-3; no clear D gene. The CDR3 loop spans 14 amino acids. V was cut by 8 bases and J by 2 bases, with 13 bases left in between. The germline V gene has CDR1 MNHEY and CDR2 SVGAGI.

V and J are TRBV19 and TRBJ2-7, with 8 bases identical to TRBD1. Germline CDR1 LNHDA, CDR2 SQIVND (reference sequence). The CDR3 is 15 residues long. With V trimmed by 6 bases and J by 7 bases, 14 bases remained unmatched. CDR3 DNA sequence: TGTGCCAGTAGCAGGGACAGGCAACCGGCTAGTGAGCAGTACTTC. It translates to CASSRDRQPASEQYF.

The rearrangement joins TRBV5-4 to TRBJ2-5; 7 positions agree with TRBD2. The CDR3 extends over 15 amino acids. Trimming cost V 4 bases and J 4 bases; bases outside gene matches: 10. Per the germline V gene, CDR1 is SGHNT and CDR2 is YYREEE (reference sequence). The CDR3 spells CASSPGGLWTETQYF. The CDR3 DNA sequence: TGTGCCAGCAGCCCCGGGGGGTTATGGACAGAGACCCAGTACTTC.

This clone was seen a handful of times. The CDR3 is CASSEVLAGGLNNEQFF. Here the CDR3 DNA reads TGCGCCAGCAGTGAGGTACTAGCGGGAGGGTTAAACAATGAGCAGTTCTTC. The chain employs TRBV10-1 and TRBJ2-1, with TRBD2 identical over 13 bases. This CDR3 is 17 amino acids long. V trimming: 2 bases; J trimming: 5 bases; junction bases outside the gene matches: 6. Per germline, CDR1 WNHNN and CDR2 SYGVQD (reference sequence).

The chain has TRBV21-1 and TRBJ1-5; the D call in the table, TRBD1, was not verified against the DNA. TRBV21-1 is labeled a pseudogene. The CDR3 has 19 amino acids. CDR3 sequence (DNA): TGTGCCAGCAGCAAAGCGCTCAAACCGGGACAGGATAGCAATCAGCCCCAGCATTTT. It translates to CASSKALKPGQDSNQPQHF.

The DNA of the CDR3 is TGTGCCAGTAGTGGCAGCGGAACGACCGGGGAGCTGTTTTTT. This gives the protein CASSGSGTTGELFF. The gene calls are TRBV19 and TRBJ2-2; D is perhaps TRBD2 (5 bases). Trimming left V 5 bases short and J 5 bases short, with 12 bases between. The CDR3 has 14 residues. Germline CDR1 LNHDA, CDR2 SQIVND (reference sequence).

The V and J genes are TRBV5-4 and TRBJ2-6; tentative D call: TRBD1 (6 bases). Germline loops: CDR1 SGHNT, CDR2 YYREEE (reference sequence). This CDR3 is 16 amino acids long. Deletions cut 2 bases from V and 5 bases from J, with 14 bases between. The CDR3 reads CASSFSGAGWANVLTF. CDR3 coding DNA: TGTGCCAGCAGCTTTTCAGGGGCGGGCTGGGCCAACGTCCTGACTTTC.

J is TRBJ1-1 and V is TRBV5-1, with D uncertain. Germline assignment: CDR1 SGHRS and CDR2 YFSETQ. This CDR3 spans 14 amino acids. V lost 6 bases and J 1 base, leaving 13 bases between the germline ends. The CDR3, as DNA: TGCGCCAGCACGAGGGATAATGGGAACACTGAAGCTTTCTTT. It encodes CASTRDNGNTEAFF.

The chain recombines TRBV28 with TRBJ1-6; D might be TRBD1 (6 bases). Germline V CDR1 and CDR2: MDHEN, SYDVKM. This CDR3 is built from 13 residues. Trimming shortened V by 6 bases and J by 8 bases, and 11 bases separated the two germline ends. CDR3 protein: CASRGGRDSPLHF. The CDR3 region has the DNA TGTGCCAGCAGAGGGGGAAGGGATTCACCCCTCCACTTT.

This clone was detected once. The rearrangement joins TRBV19 to TRBJ1-3; weak D call: TRBD1 (5 bases). Germline values: CDR1 LNHDA, CDR2 SQIVND (reference sequence). This CDR3 has 17 residues. Trimming left V 7 bases short and J 3 bases short, with 22 bases between. The CDR3 loop is CASTSSGTPIFGNTIYF. CDR3 bases: TGTGCCAGTACGTCTTCCGGGACTCCAATTTTTGGAAACACCATATATTTT.

The rearrangement uses TRBV6-1 and TRBJ2-3; a possible D gene is TRBD2 (6 bases). The germline V gene encodes CDR1 MNHNS and CDR2 SASEGT. This CDR3 region has 19 residues. The V and J ends lost 1 base and 0 bases respectively, with 20 bases between them. In DNA, the CDR3 is TGTGCCAGCAGTGAAGGTAGAGGGCCGATAGCGGAGAGCACAGATACGCAGTATTTT. This translates into CASSEGRGPIAESTDTQYF.

This chain links TRBV12-5 with TRBJ2-2; D possibly corresponds to TRBD1 (6 bases). This CDR3 is 16 amino acids long. The V gene's germline CDR1 is LGHNT and CDR2 FRNRAP. V was cut by 5 bases and J by 2 bases, with 15 bases left in between. The CDR3 is CASGGDRWANTGELFF. The CDR3 bases are TGTGCTAGTGGTGGAGACAGGTGGGCCAACACCGGGGAGCTGTTTTTT.

The V call is TRBV3-1 (or the pseudogene TRBV3-2), the J call TRBJ2-3; a weak D match, TRBD2 (5 bases). Germline lookup yields CDR1 LGHDT and CDR2 YNNKEL (reference sequence). V gave up 4 bases and J gave up 2 bases, with 10 bases separating them. This CDR3 has 14 residues. This CDR3 reads CASSRAGFTDTQYF. The CDR3 DNA follows: TGTGCCAGCAGCCGGGCGGGTTTCACAGATACGCAGTATTTT.

This clone was observed a single time. The chain is built from TRBV6-5 and TRBJ1-5; tentatively, D is TRBD1 (6 bases). The CDR3 has 14 residues. Germline CDR1 MNHEY, CDR2 SVGAGI. The V end was cut by 8 bases, the J end by 0 bases, with 11 bases between. The CDR3 spells CASGGTSSNQPQHF. In DNA, the CDR3 is TGTGCCAGCGGGGGCACCTCTAGCAATCAGCCCCAGCATTTT.

This clone was found once. The J gene is TRBJ2-2, the V gene TRBV5-4, with D maybe TRBD2 (5 bases). The V end lost 2 bases, the J end lost 0 bases, and 14 bases lay between the germline ends. Germline loops: CDR1 SGHNT, CDR2 YYREEE (reference sequence). CDR3 size: 17 residues. This chain's CDR3 is CASSFNTRPANTGELFF. CDR3 in DNA: TGTGCCAGCAGCTTCAATACTAGACCCGCGAACACCGGGGAGCTGTTTTTT.

The chain couples TRBV3-1 (or the pseudogene TRBV3-2) to TRBJ2-3; 11 nucleotides agree with TRBD2. The CDR3 extends over 15 amino acids. Germline V gives CDR1 LGHDT, CDR2 YNNKEL (reference sequence). V lost 0 bases to trimming and J lost 9 bases; unmatched junction nucleotides: 5. The CDR3 is CASSQDGLAGGTQYF. The CDR3 DNA sequence: TGTGCCAGCAGCCAAGATGGGCTAGCGGGAGGAACGCAGTATTTT.